This T cell receptor beta chain comes out of a study of T-cell reconstitution after alpha-beta-depleted transplantation in children. Points from the study as a whole: Reportedly, roughly two months post-transplant, alpha-beta T cells arose from several hundred expanded graft clones.

In its sample, this clonotype was seen a few times. Antigen: not known. One end of the junction fails to match germline, which may point to a read error. Unique molecular identifiers were incorporated when the TCRbeta library was constructed. One entry per CDR3 protein, called by TCRdb with MiXCR from the PCR reads. This sample yields roughly 82,000 distinct CDR3 sequences, of which over 12% are seen a single time; about 30% belongs to the top ten. This CDR3 contains 11 residues. Germline CDR1 reads SGHTA; CDR2 reads FQGNSA. Sequenced here: PBMCs, mostly from graft donor cells, sampled 180 days after TCRalphabeta/CD19-depleted stem cell transplant. This rearrangement joins TRBV7-2 to TRBJ2-5; TRBD1 matches 11 bases. The sequence was obtained from a male patient aged 2 to 9 who had a stem cell transplant for acute lymphoblastic leukemia, so the T cells may come from the graft donor. CDR3: CASSWGQGVDF. CDR3 coding DNA: TGTGCCAGCAGCTGGGGACAGGGGGTCGACTTC.